What follows are 23 T cell receptor beta chains derived from one specimen sequenced in a study of T cells in localized non-small cell lung cancer. Libraries were prepared by immunoSEQ multiplex PCR; TCRdb keeps only in-frame clonotypes and omits some of them. Here the sample spans some 30,000 clones, roughly 87% being singletons. This sample comprised peripheral blood mononuclear cells, obtained before any cancer treatment. The receptor set was obtained from a man between 40 and 70 years old with stage III lung adenocarcinoma.

The chain couples TRBV4-2 to TRBJ2-3; D is possibly TRBD1 or TRBD2 (5 bases each). The germline gives CDR1 LGHNA, CDR2 YNFKEQ. Deletions cut 0 bases from V and 1 base from J, with 5 bases between. The CDR3 is 14 residues long. This chain's CDR3 is CASSQEGGTDTQYF. The CDR3 nucleotides read TGTGCCAGCAGCCAAGAGGGGGGCACAGATACGCAGTATTTT.

The CDR3 sequence is CASSLAFSGVFEQYF. The CDR3 DNA reads TGCGCCAGCAGCTTGGCCTTTAGCGGGGTATTCGAGCAGTACTTC. The chain recombines TRBV5-1 with TRBJ2-5; 8 nucleotides match TRBD2. The J call may be wrong; the DNA end is better matched by TRBJ2-7. Per the germline V gene, CDR1 is SGHRS and CDR2 is YFSETQ. CDR3 length: 15 amino acids.

The chain uses TRBV11-2 and TRBJ2-2; TRBD2 matches 9 bases. CDR1 and CDR2 (germline): SGHAT, FQNNGV. This CDR3 has 15 amino acids. Germline trimming cut 1 base from V and 5 bases from J; bases unmatched to any gene: 2. The CDR3 sequence is CASSLVAGATGELFF. The CDR3 region has the DNA TGTGCCAGCAGCTTAGTAGCGGGGGCTACCGGGGAGCTGTTTTTT.

The rearrangement joins TRBV19 to TRBJ1-5; TRBD1 matches 9 bases. V shed 5 bases, J shed 0 bases, and the junction held 11 bases outside the gene matches. Germline values: CDR1 LNHDA, CDR2 SQIVND (reference sequence). The CDR3 covers 18 residues. In nucleotides, the CDR3 is TGTGCCAGTAGTTCCCGGATGACAGGGGGTATTAGCAATCAGCCCCAGCATTTT. It translates to CASSSRMTGGISNQPQHF.

J is TRBJ1-2 and V is TRBV6-5; no clear D gene. CDR3 length: 16 residues. The ends were cut back, 2 bases at V and 3 bases at J, with 16 bases in the middle. From germline, CDR1 is MNHEY and CDR2 SVGAGI. The CDR3 is CASSYSQAEGYYGYTF. The CDR3 nucleotides read TGTGCCAGCAGTTACAGTCAGGCGGAGGGTTACTATGGCTACACCTTC.

The rearrangement uses TRBV11-2 and TRBJ2-5, with D hard to call. Germline V gene lookup returns CDR1 SGHAT and CDR2 FQNNGV. V lost 7 bases to trimming and J lost 2 bases, with 14 bases between them. The CDR3 totals 14 residues. The CDR3 sequence is CASTLVDLQETQYF. CDR3 nucleotide sequence: TGTGCCAGCACGTTAGTGGATTTGCAAGAGACCCAGTACTTC.

The chain recombines TRBV2 with TRBJ2-1, with TRBD1 identical over 8 bases. J lost 10 bases, V lost 6 bases, and 11 bases had no gene match. The CDR3 spans 14 residues. CDR1 and CDR2 (germline): SNHLY, FYNNEI. This chain's CDR3 is CASRDDRGIKEQFF. CDR3 DNA sequence: TGTGCCAGCAGGGATGACAGGGGCATCAAGGAGCAGTTCTTC.

The chain joins TRBV19 to TRBJ1-2; D call uncertain. Germline V gene sequence: CDR1 LNHDA, CDR2 SQIVND (reference sequence). This CDR3 has 12 residues. The V end lost 5 bases, the J end lost 1 base, and 5 bases lay between the germline ends. CDR3 in DNA: TGTGCCAGTAGTCCCAATAACTATGGCTACACCTTC. Its translation: CASSPNNYGYTF.

The CDR3, as DNA: TGTGCCAGCAGCCAAGGGACTAGCGGGGGGCGAGTAACAGATACGCAGTATTTT. Translating it yields CASSQGTSGGRVTDTQYF. V usage is TRBV5-5 and J usage is TRBJ2-3; TRBD2 matches at 15 bases. The germline V gene has CDR1 SGHKS and CDR2 YYEKEE (reference sequence). Trimming removed 4 bases from V and 3 bases from J; junction bases left unmatched: 9. CDR3 size: 18 residues.

The chain has TRBV11-2 and TRBJ1-4, with D possibly being TRBD1 (6 bases). The germline V and J ends were trimmed by 0 bases and 9 bases, with 17 bases remaining between them. There are 16 residues in the CDR3. CDR1 and CDR2 from the germline V gene are SGHAT and FQNNGV. CDR3 in DNA: TGTGCCAGCAGCTTAGAGGAGTTCAGGGGTGGAAAAAAACTGTTTTTT. The encoded protein is CASSLEEFRGGKKLFF.

The CDR3 region is CASSFYLNEQFF. DNA for the CDR3: TGTGCCAGCAGCTTTTATCTCAATGAGCAGTTCTTC. The chain uses TRBV5-5 and TRBJ2-1; D is unclear. The CDR3 runs to 12 residues. V was trimmed by 2 bases and J by 6 bases, leaving 6 bases between them. Germline CDR1 is SGHKS and CDR2 is YYEKEE (reference sequence).

V gene TRBV7-9 combines with J gene TRBJ2-7; D is undetermined. V gave up 5 bases and J gave up 0 bases, with 5 bases separating them. The CDR3 contains 12 residues. Germline V gene sequence: CDR1 SEHNR, CDR2 FQNEAQ (reference sequence). The CDR3 region has the DNA TGTGCCAGCAGCCCAAGCTCCTACGAGCAGTACTTC. Translating it yields CASSPSSYEQYF.

V gene TRBV19 combines with J gene TRBJ2-5, with TRBD1 identical over 8 bases. The CDR3 sequence is 13 residues long. The V and J ends lost 8 bases and 4 bases, in that order; junction bases with no gene match: 6. Germline V CDR1 and CDR2: LNHDA, SQIVND (reference sequence). The chain's CDR3 is CASAQGARETQYF. As DNA, the CDR3 is TGTGCCAGTGCCCAGGGGGCGCGAGAGACCCAGTACTTC.

This chain joins TRBV6-4 and TRBJ2-3; TRBD1 agrees at 8 bases. The CDR3 spans 13 residues. Germline CDR1 MRHNA, CDR2 SNTAGT. The V and J ends lost 2 bases and 6 bases, in that order; junction bases with no gene match: 1. Here the CDR3 DNA reads TGTGCCAGCAGTGACCAGGGGGCGGATACGCAGTATTTT. Translation gives CASSDQGADTQYF.

The V call is TRBV5-4, the J call TRBJ2-5; D call uncertain. Germline CDR1 is SGHNT and CDR2 is YYREEE (reference sequence). There are 12 residues in the CDR3. V gave up 6 bases and J gave up 6 bases, with 12 bases separating them. CDR3 bases: TGTGCCAGCACCACCGACCTGCAGACCCAGTACTTC. This codes for CASTTDLQTQYF.

The chain couples TRBV5-1 to TRBJ1-1, with D possibly being TRBD1 (5 bases). CDR3 size: 16 residues. V dropped 4 bases and J dropped 1 base, with 17 bases sitting between them. Germline V gene data show CDR1 as SGHRS and CDR2 as YFSETQ. CDR3 in amino acids: CASSLGGLNRNTEAFF. In DNA form, the CDR3 reads TGCGCCAGCAGCCTTGGGGGTCTAAATCGGAACACTGAAGCTTTCTTT.

The CDR3 DNA is TGTGCCAGCAGCCTACCCGGGCCTGGAATGGGCTACACCTTC. This encodes CASSLPGPGMGYTF. The chain carries TRBV14 and TRBJ1-2; the D is unclear. Germline V gene data show CDR1 as SGHDN and CDR2 as FVKESK. This CDR3 is 14 amino acids long. V was trimmed by 4 bases and J by 8 bases, leaving 17 bases between them.

The rearrangement links TRBV4-2 to TRBJ2-1; 16 nucleotides align to TRBD2. The ends lost 1 base at V and 9 bases at J; junction bases unmatched: 6. This CDR3 has 17 residues. CDR1 and CDR2 (germline): LGHNA, YNFKEQ. The CDR3 spells CASSQGEGTSGGAEQFF. DNA for the CDR3: TGTGCCAGCAGCCAAGGCGAGGGGACTAGCGGGGGGGCTGAGCAGTTCTTC.

The chain has TRBV5-1 and TRBJ2-2; TRBD1 matches 11 bases. CDR1 and CDR2 from the germline V gene are SGHRS and YFSETQ. This CDR3 has 18 residues. J lost 2 bases, V lost 1 base, and 7 bases had no gene match. The CDR3 is CASSLRTGGTLNTGELFF. For the CDR3, the DNA is TGCGCCAGCAGCTTGAGGACAGGGGGCACGCTTAACACCGGGGAGCTGTTTTTT.

The V and J genes are TRBV11-2 and TRBJ2-7, with D unclear. V lost 4 bases and J lost 0, with 10 bases in between. Looked up from germline, CDR1 is SGHAT and CDR2 is FQNNGV. The CDR3 is made up of 14 amino acids. The CDR3 DNA follows: TGTGCCAGCAGCTCCCTCAAACTCTCCTACGAGCAGTACTTC. Protein product: CASSSLKLSYEQYF.

The rearrangement links TRBV7-8 to TRBJ1-5, with D perhaps TRBD1 (6 bases). The CDR3 contains 17 residues. The V end lost 5 bases, the J end lost 0 bases, and 17 bases lay between the germline ends. CDR1 and CDR2 from the germline V gene are SGHVS and FQNEAQ. The CDR3 nucleotides read TGTGCCAGCAGCCCGCGAAACCGGGACAATAGCAATCAGCCCCAGCATTTT. Translating gives CASSPRNRDNSNQPQHF.

This chain links TRBV28 with TRBJ1-6; the D is unclear. Trimming removed 3 bases at V and 9 bases at J, with 12 bases between. CDR3 length equals 14 residues. Germline loops: CDR1 MDHEN, CDR2 SYDVKM. Here the CDR3 reads CASSFGVNASPLHF. In nucleotides, the CDR3 is TGTGCCAGCAGTTTCGGGGTAAATGCTTCACCCCTCCACTTT.

The sample holds a few counts of this clone. The V and J genes are TRBV14 and TRBJ1-3; D unclear. The V and J ends lost 0 bases and 0 bases respectively, with 6 bases between them. The CDR3 loop spans 15 amino acids. Germline lookup yields CDR1 SGHDN and CDR2 FVKESK. The CDR3 coding sequence is TGTGCCAGCAGCCAAGAGTGGGGCTCTGGAAACACCATATATTTT. This codes for CASSQEWGSGNTIYF.